The source of this T cell receptor beta chain is a study of somatic mutations in cytotoxic T cells in rheumatoid arthritis. Study in general: Flow sorting at nearly 100% purity was applied to some V beta antibody-stained T-cell populations, which included V beta1+ cells sequenced for TCRB.

V was trimmed by 8 bases and J by 0 bases, leaving 8 bases between them. Germline lookup yields CDR1 SNHLY and CDR2 FYNNEI. The CDR3 runs to 13 residues. TCRdb's copy holds only in-frame clones and misses some; the assay was immunoSEQ multiplex PCR. The sample has approximately 23,000 clones; about 83% are singletons. The receptor was isolated from an adult with rheumatoid arthritis. The rearrangement links TRBV2 to TRBJ1-5; D not resolved. Source material: CD8+ T cells sorted from blood. The CDR3 region is CASASYSNQPQHF. In DNA, the CDR3 is TGTGCCAGCGCCAGTTATAGCAATCAGCCCCAGCATTTT.